The 18 T cell receptor beta chains reported below all come from one sample, sequenced in a study of cytomegalovirus exposure and HLA in healthy donors. Primers: 60 Vbeta forward and 13 Jbeta reverse. Clones were read by immunoSEQ multiplex PCR, and TCRdb kept only the in-frame ones, dropping some. This sample has 150,000 to 200,000 clones, with over 70% found just once. Material for sequencing was PBMCs. These receptors were collected from a woman under 30 in good health and CMV-seropositive.

This clone was recorded once. V gene TRBV11-3 combines with J gene TRBJ2-7, with TRBD1 matching 7 bases. The CDR3 is 15 amino acids. Germline V lookup: CDR1 SGHNT, CDR2 YENEEA. DNA for the CDR3: TGTGCCAGCAGCTTAGCCGGGACAGCCCCCTACGAGCAGTGCGTC. Translated, it gives CASSLAGTAPYEQCV.

The V gene is TRBV7-6, the J gene TRBJ1-4; D is perhaps TRBD1 (5 bases). The germline V gene has CDR1 SGHVS and CDR2 FNYEAQ. The CDR3 contains 14 residues. V lost 3 bases to trimming and J lost 7 bases, with 12 bases between them. The chain's CDR3 is CASSLGGEGEKLFF. In DNA form, the CDR3 reads TGTGCCAGCAGCTTGGGGGGAGAGGGTGAAAAACTGTTTTTT. The whole variable domain, filled in from reference TRBV7-6 and TRBJ1-4, reads GAGVSQSPRYKVTKRGQDVALRCDPISGHVSLYWYRQALGQGPEFLTYFNYEAQQDKSGLPNDRFSAERPEGSISTLTIQRTEQRDSAMYRCASSLGGEGEKLFFGSGTQLSVL.

This chain connects TRBV6-1 to TRBJ2-2; D call uncertain. The germline V and J ends were trimmed by 3 bases and 4 bases, with 3 bases remaining between them. The CDR3 covers 12 residues. In germline, CDR1 is MNHNS, CDR2 SASEGT. This CDR3 is CASSESTGELFF. In nucleotides, the CDR3 is TGTGCCAGCAGTGAGAGCACCGGGGAGCTGTTTTTT.

This clone was counted a few times. V is TRBV6-1 and J is TRBJ2-7, with 9 bases identical to TRBD2. The CDR3 covers 15 residues. V was clipped by 2 bases and J by 0 bases; unmatched bases: 2. Germline V gives CDR1 MNHNS, CDR2 SASEGT. For the CDR3, the DNA is TGTGCCAGCAGTGAAAGCGGGGGGAGCTCCTACGAGCAGTACTTC. It is translated as CASSESGGSSYEQYF.

This chain joins TRBV5-4 and TRBJ2-3; D is possibly TRBD1 (7 bases). The CDR3 loop spans 15 amino acids. CDR1 is SGHNT and CDR2 is YYREEE in the germline V gene (reference sequence). Trimming took 2 bases from V and 1 from J, leaving 11 bases between them. The CDR3 DNA sequence: TGTGCCAGCAGCTTCGGAGGGGGCCGCACAGATACGCAGTATTTT. This sequence encodes CASSFGGGRTDTQYF.

The chain combines TRBV19 with TRBJ2-3, with D tentatively TRBD2 (5 bases). Trimming removed 3 bases from V and 0 bases from J, with 13 bases in between. The CDR3 runs to 16 residues. CDR1 LNHDA and CDR2 SQIVND come from the germline V gene (reference sequence). CDR3 DNA: TGTGCCAGTAGTATGTGGACGGGGATAAGCACAGATACGCAGTATTTT. As protein: CASSMWTGISTDTQYF.

J is TRBJ1-5 and V is TRBV6-6; D not certain. The CDR3 sequence is 15 residues long. The V gene lost 5 bases and the J gene lost 4 bases, with 15 bases spanning the gap. Looked up from germline, CDR1 is MNHNY and CDR2 is SVGAGI (reference sequence). The CDR3 reads CASSAQGRLNQPQHF. DNA of the CDR3: TGTGCCAGCAGTGCCCAAGGGAGACTAAATCAGCCCCAGCATTTT.

This clone was counted a single time. The V call is TRBV15, the J call TRBJ2-7, with TRBD1 matching 8 bases. Germline V gives CDR1 LNHNV, CDR2 YYDKDF (reference sequence). The V gene end was trimmed by 8 bases and the J gene end by 1 base; junction bases not matched to a gene: 7. The CDR3 contains 14 residues. This CDR3 is CATSTGTGSYEQYF. In DNA, the CDR3 is TGTGCCACCTCAACCGGGACAGGATCCTACGAGCAGTACTTC.

This chain links TRBV14 with TRBJ1-1, with D hard to call. In germline, CDR1 is SGHDN, CDR2 FVKESK. The CDR3 has 15 amino acids. V was shortened by 4 bases and J by 3 bases, with 15 bases between the two germline ends. CDR3 residues: CASSLRGYWDTEAFF. The DNA for the CDR3 is TGTGCCAGCAGCCTCCGGGGATATTGGGACACTGAAGCTTTCTTT.

This rearrangement joins TRBV4-3 to TRBJ2-1; 9 bases agree with TRBD2. The CDR3 length is 16 residues. Trimming removed 1 base from V and 9 bases from J; junction bases left unmatched: 10. The germline V gene has CDR1 LGHNA and CDR2 YSLEER. CDR3 sequence reads: CASSQVMRGGMGEQFF. CDR3 bases: TGCGCCAGCAGCCAAGTTATGCGGGGGGGCATGGGTGAGCAGTTCTTC.

The rearrangement joins TRBV7-9 to TRBJ2-1; TRBD2 might be the D (5 bases). Germline assignment: CDR1 SEHNR and CDR2 FQNEAQ (reference sequence). Trimming removed 1 base at V and 3 bases at J, with 10 bases between. The CDR3 has 15 residues. The CDR3 spells CASSLDSGIYNEQFF. The CDR3 coding sequence is TGTGCCAGCAGCTTAGACTCCGGGATCTACAATGAGCAGTTCTTC.

V is TRBV5-4 and J is TRBJ1-3; the match to TRBD1 covers 7 bases. Germline values: CDR1 SGHNT, CDR2 YYREEE (reference sequence). Losses at the gene ends were 4 bases for V and 4 bases for J; bases not matched to a gene: 11. This CDR3 has 16 amino acids. CDR3 in amino acids: CASSPDGLTGGNTIYF. The CDR3 DNA is TGTGCCAGCAGCCCGGACGGCCTGACAGGGGGAAACACCATATATTTT.

Details on this clone: One end of the junction varies from germline; a read error may be responsible. The V call is TRBV5-6, the J call TRBJ2-6, with a possible D match to TRBD1 (6 bases). CDR3 length: 16 amino acids. The germline CDR1 and CDR2 sequences are SGHDT and YYEEEE. The CDR3 bases are TGTGCCAGCACCACCAGGGGCCGCTCTGGGGCCAACGGCCTGACTTTC. Amino acid sequence: CASTTRGRSGANGLTF.

The rearrangement links TRBV7-9 to TRBJ1-5; D is perhaps TRBD1 (6 bases). Germline-derived CDR1 and CDR2 are SEHNR and FQNEAQ (reference sequence). The CDR3 covers 17 residues. The V and J ends lost 3 bases and 0 bases respectively, with 15 bases between them. The chain's CDR3 is CASSFGRGSSSNQPQHF. CDR3 sequence (DNA): TGTGCCAGCAGCTTTGGGAGGGGGTCCAGTAGCAATCAGCCCCAGCATTTT.

This clone was seen a single time. The rearrangement links TRBV27 to TRBJ1-6; D possibly corresponds to TRBD1 (6 bases). The CDR3 covers 14 residues. Germline CDR1 MNHEY, CDR2 SMNVEV (reference sequence). Trimming cost V 7 bases and J 7 bases, with 14 bases left between them. CDR3 region: CASTMGQGNSPLHF. DNA of the CDR3: TGTGCCAGCACTATGGGGCAGGGGAATTCACCCCTCCACTTT.

In its sample, this clone was seen once. The chain is built from TRBV11-2 and TRBJ1-1; no clear D gene. Germline CDR1 SGHAT, CDR2 FQNNGV. The CDR3 loop spans 12 amino acids. V was cut by 0 bases and J by 6 bases, with 5 bases left in between. Here the CDR3 DNA reads TGTGCCAGCAGCTTAGACCGGTCTGAAGCTTTCTTT. This translates into CASSLDRSEAFF.

The sample holds one count of this clone. The gene calls are TRBV6-5 and TRBJ2-7, with D perhaps TRBD1 (6 bases). CDR3 length: 14 amino acids. Germline assignment: CDR1 MNHEY and CDR2 SVGAGI. The V gene lost 2 bases and the J gene lost 6 bases, with 14 bases spanning the gap. The CDR3 DNA sequence: TGTGCCAGCAGTTACCACGGACAGACGGGCGAGCAGTACTTC. Translating it yields CASSYHGQTGEQYF.

CDR3 residues: CASSPPITGGSTGELFF. The CDR3 nucleotides read TGTGCCAGCTCACCACCCATAACAGGGGGATCCACCGGGGAGCTGTTTTTT. The gene calls are TRBV18 and TRBJ2-2; TRBD1 aligns across 8 bases. The V and J ends lost 0 bases and 4 bases, in that order; junction bases with no gene match: 7. Germline V gene data show CDR1 as KGHSH and CDR2 as LQKENI. There are 17 residues in the CDR3. The full variable domain, completed using reference TRBV18 and TRBJ2-2, is NAGVMQNPRHLVRRRGQEARLRCSPMKGHSHVYWYRQLPEEGLKFMVYLQKENIIDESGMPKERFSAEFPKEGPSILRIQQVVRGDSAAYFCASSPPITGGSTGELFFGEGSRLTVL.